The rows below give T cell receptor beta chains drawn from one sample of a study of blood T cell repertoires in COVID-19. Data came from immunoSEQ multiplex PCR; TCRdb stores just in-frame clones and leaves some out. Here the sample spans more than 90,000 clones, approximately 92% being singletons. Material: peripheral blood. The receptors derive from a man between 50 and 59 years old with active COVID-19. Both conserved end residues are part of each CDR3. Each record gives: V gene, D gene, J gene, clone size, CDR3 DNA, CDR3 protein. The D gene is left open where the match is weak. Not every row has a clone size; where given, it reads once, few, many or a size class.

V: TRBV9
D: TRBD1
J: TRBJ2-4
size: -
DNA: TGTGCCAGCAGCAGACACTGGACAGGGGCCAAAAACATTCAGTACTTC
CDR3: CASSRHWTGAKNIQYF

V: TRBV5-1
D: -
J: TRBJ1-1
size: -
DNA: TGCGCCAGCAGCTTGGAACTGGGAAGGGGCGCTGAAGCTTTCTTT
CDR3: CASSLELGRGAEAFF

V: TRBV30
D: TRBD2
J: TRBJ2-7
size: -
DNA: TGTGCCTGGGGACCCAGAGGCGGACTAGCCCGCGAGCAGTACTTC
CDR3: CAWGPRGGLAREQYF

V: TRBV3-1/TRBV3-2
D: TRBD1
J: TRBJ1-2
size: -
DNA: TGTGCCAGCAGCCAAGCCCCACAGGGGGACTATGGCTACACCTTC
CDR3: CASSQAPQGDYGYTF

V: TRBV4-1
D: -
J: TRBJ2-7
size: -
DNA: TGCGCCAGCAGCCATACCGGGACAACCCCCTACGAGCAGTACTTC
CDR3: CASSHTGTTPYEQYF

V: TRBV30
D: TRBD2
J: TRBJ2-1
size: -
DNA: TGTGCCTGGAGTCCGGGACTAGCGGGCTACAATGAGCAGTTCTTC
CDR3: CAWSPGLAGYNEQFF

V: TRBV3-1/TRBV3-2
D: -
J: TRBJ2-1
size: -
DNA: TGTGCCAGCAGACTCTCCCCTGGAGGGAGTGGATACAATGAGCAGTTCTTC
CDR3: CASRLSPGGSGYNEQFF

V: TRBV5-4
D: TRBD1
J: TRBJ2-7
size: -
DNA: TGTGCCAGCAGCCCGGGACAGGCGGACTACGAGCAGTACTTC
CDR3: CASSPGQADYEQYF

V: TRBV7-3
D: TRBD2
J: TRBJ2-3
size: once
DNA: TGTGCCAGCAGCTCCTTCGCGGGAGGTATAAGGGATACGCAGTATTTT
CDR3: CASSSFAGGIRDTQYF

V: TRBV19
D: TRBD2
J: TRBJ2-1
size: -
DNA: TGTGCCAGTAGTATAGTTAGCGGGAGGGCCTCGGACAATGAGCAGTTCTTC
CDR3: CASSIVSGRASDNEQFF

V: TRBV19
D: TRBD2
J: TRBJ2-3
size: once
DNA: TGTGCCAGTAGTAACCCAGCGGGAGTATCAGATACGCAGTATTTT
CDR3: CASSNPAGVSDTQYF

V: TRBV2
D: -
J: TRBJ1-4
size: -
DNA: TGTGCTACACAGAGTGCCACAACTAATGAAAAACTGTTTTTT
CDR3: CATQSATTNEKLFF

V: TRBV24-1
D: TRBD2
J: TRBJ2-1
size: -
DNA: TGTGCCACCAGTGGAGGACTAGCGGGGGCGAATGAGCAGTTCTTC
CDR3: CATSGGLAGANEQFF

V: TRBV5-1
D: -
J: TRBJ2-1
size: -
DNA: TGCGCCAGCAGCCCAAGTATACAACGAAATGAGCAGTTCTTC
CDR3: CASSPSIQRNEQFF

V: TRBV27
D: TRBD1
J: TRBJ2-1
size: -
DNA: TGTGCCAGCAGTTTGGGTAAGGGGGCGAGTAATGAGCAGTTCTTC
CDR3: CASSLGKGASNEQFF

V: TRBV5-6
D: -
J: TRBJ2-1
size: -
DNA: TGTGCCAGCAGCTTATCGAATGAGCAGTTCTTC
CDR3: CASSLSNEQFF

V: TRBV30
D: -
J: TRBJ1-2
size: -
DNA: TGTGCCTGGAGTGTATTAGAGGAGAACTATGGCTACACCTTC
CDR3: CAWSVLEENYGYTF

V: TRBV19
D: -
J: TRBJ2-2
size: -
DNA: TGTGCCAGTAGTATAGACGGGGCGAACACCGGGGAGCTGTTTTTT
CDR3: CASSIDGANTGELFF

V: TRBV18
D: -
J: TRBJ1-1
size: -
DNA: TGTGCCAGCTCACCCCGCGACCCGGGGTTAGGACCTGAAGCTTTCTTT
CDR3: CASSPRDPGLGPEAFF

V: TRBV11-2
D: TRBD2
J: TRBJ2-7
size: once
DNA: TGTGCCAGCAGCACCGGACTAGCGGATGTAGAGCAGTACTTC
CDR3: CASSTGLADVEQYF

V: TRBV3-1/TRBV3-2
D: -
J: TRBJ1-6
size: -
DNA: TGTGCCAGCAGCCAAGTATACGGGAATAATTCACCCCTCCACTTT
CDR3: CASSQVYGNNSPLHF

V: TRBV28
D: TRBD1
J: TRBJ2-7
size: once
DNA: TGTGCCAGCAGTAGTCCGGGACAGGCACGCTACGAGCAGTACTTC
CDR3: CASSSPGQARYEQYF

V: TRBV5-6
D: -
J: TRBJ2-5
size: -
DNA: TGTGCCAGCAGCTTGCCTAGACAAGAGACCCAGTACTTC
CDR3: CASSLPRQETQYF

V: TRBV4-1
D: -
J: TRBJ1-1
size: -
DNA: TGCGCCAGCAGCCACACAGCGGGGGGGGTCATGAACACTGAAGCTTTCTTT
CDR3: CASSHTAGGVMNTEAFF

V: TRBV9
D: -
J: TRBJ2-2
size: -
DNA: TGTGCCAGCAGCACCTTCCCCGGGTCCGGGGAGCTGTTTTTT
CDR3: CASSTFPGSGELFF

V: TRBV5-1
D: -
J: TRBJ2-1
size: -
DNA: TGCGCCAGCAGCTTGGCCCTCGGCGGGTTGGGCGGCTACAATGAGCAGTTCTTC
CDR3: CASSLALGGLGGYNEQFF

V: TRBV5-4
D: -
J: TRBJ2-2
size: -
DNA: TGTGCCAGCAGCCGGCCCGGGACACAAAACACCGGGGAGCTGTTTTTT
CDR3: CASSRPGTQNTGELFF

V: TRBV9
D: -
J: TRBJ1-2
size: -
DNA: TGTGCCAGCAGCACTCCGGGACACGCTAACTATGGCTACACCTTC
CDR3: CASSTPGHANYGYTF

V: TRBV28
D: -
J: TRBJ2-1
size: -
DNA: TGTGCCAGCAGTTCTGACAGTCCCCCAAGTAATGAGCAGTTCTTC
CDR3: CASSSDSPPSNEQFF